A selection of T cell receptor beta chains follows, all from one sample in a study of blood T cell repertoires in COVID-19. Clones were sequenced by immunoSEQ multiplex PCR, and TCRdb holds only the in-frame ones, with some missing. The repertoire has about 260,000 clones, more than 85% of them found once; the top ten carry roughly 5%. Specimen: peripheral blood. The receptors here all came from a woman aged 55-70 years with COVID-19, enrolled during active disease. CDR3s leave out the opening cysteine and the closing phenylalanine or tryptophan.

J gene	V gene	CDR3 protein
TRBJ1-2	TRBV28	ASSLRTGIMNYGYT
TRBJ1-2	TRBV15	ATSRGSDRYYGYT
TRBJ2-1	TRBV18	ASSPLAGNNEQF
TRBJ1-5	TRBV29-1	SVAGGFNQPQH
TRBJ1-6	TRBV28	AVLRGGSPLH
TRBJ2-1	TRBV5-5	ASSLGFLPYNEQF
TRBJ1-3	TRBV7-9	ASSPRLLLSGNTIY
TRBJ1-2	TRBV6-5	ASSYSLGQGDGYT
TRBJ2-1	TRBV18	ASSRPILAAYNEQF
TRBJ1-1	TRBV28	ASSPRRGPTEAF
TRBJ1-3	TRBV6-6	AGRGQGAGNTIY
TRBJ2-7	TRBV10-3	AISERLAGTEQY
TRBJ1-3	TRBV7-2	ASSLGDSRSGNTIY
TRBJ2-7	TRBV25-1	ASSESGVQDYEQY
TRBJ1-1	TRBV6-5	ASSYSTAGWGTEAF
TRBJ1-2	TRBV11-2	ASSLGQGITYT
TRBJ1-2	TRBV28	ASSLGPHRYGYT
TRBJ2-1	TRBV6-2/TRBV6-3	ASSRLAGADPNEQF
TRBJ1-5	TRBV6-6	ASSSGQGSN
TRBJ2-6	TRBV19	ASSTARGQGGSSGANVLT
TRBJ2-7	TRBV9	ASSVGLAGYPLGEQY
TRBJ2-2	TRBV28	ASSFSSGRSGELF
TRBJ2-7	TRBV29-1	SARRGQGTYEQY
TRBJ2-3	TRBV5-8	ASSLSLGLASPDTQY
TRBJ1-1	TRBV30	AWSVSDTEAF
TRBJ2-7	TRBV28	ASPPRGQVSYEQY
TRBJ2-1	TRBV28	ASSPGQPWGQF
TRBJ1-3	TRBV9	ASSASPGNTIY
TRBJ1-1	TRBV5-1	ASSWGEDRAGNTEAF
TRBJ1-5	TRBV2	ASTGQSSNQPQH
TRBJ1-5	TRBV24-1	ATSGDSSNQPQH
TRBJ2-7	TRBV19	ASSLFGGSSYEQY
TRBJ1-4	TRBV28	ASSPPQGAREKLF
TRBJ2-3	TRBV5-1	ASSSFGLAGVADTQY
TRBJ2-2	TRBV11-3	ASSPGGPGELF
TRBJ1-1	TRBV9	ASSVRGADTEAF
TRBJ1-5	TRBV5-6	ASSATGRNQPQH
TRBJ1-6	TRBV4-1	ASSQAGTGGNSPLH
TRBJ2-1	TRBV7-2	ASSFPAGGQEEQF
TRBJ1-2	TRBV7-2	ASSLGTGKRNGYT
TRBJ2-1	TRBV24-1	ATKDRYNEQF